The T cell receptor (beta chain) described here comes from a study of blood T cell repertoires in COVID-19. Study at large: The analysed material was cDNA or gDNA that came from T cells, B-cell-depleted T cells, or PBMCs.

Produced via immunoSEQ multiplex PCR; TCRdb's table is partial and in-frame only. The sample consists of about 80,000 clones, about 79% of them appearing once. Germline V gene sequence: CDR1 SGDLS, CDR2 YYNGEE. This CDR3 contains 15 residues. The germline V and J ends were trimmed by 4 bases and 4 bases, with 17 bases remaining between them. The chain joins TRBV9 to TRBJ1-2; no definite D call. Input material: peripheral blood. This receptor was taken from a human donor in a cohort sampled during active COVID-19. CDR3 loop: CASSPNPGSGYGYTF. The CDR3 DNA reads as TGTGCCAGCAGCCCTAACCCGGGAAGCGGCTATGGCTACACCTTC. Drawing the rest from reference TRBV9 and TRBJ1-2, the complete variable domain is DSGVTQTPKHLITATGQRVTLRCSPRSGDLSVYWYQQSLDQGLQFLIQYYNGEERAKGNILERFSAQQFPDLHSELNLSSLELGDSALYFCASSPNPGSGYGYTFGSGTRLTVV.